One sample yielded the 22 T cell receptor beta chains listed below, sequenced in a study of OX40 agonist ivuxolimab in advanced cancers. The method was immunoSEQ multiplex PCR; TCRdb's version includes in-frame clones alone and lacks a portion of them. The table has roughly 32,000 clones, over 85% seen once. The sequences come from CD4+ or CD8+ T cells sorted from blood, collected in a trial of the OX40 agonist ivuxolimab. The receptors shown here come from an adult with an advanced solid tumor such as melanoma, head and neck, liver or kidney cancer.

V gene TRBV7-9 combines with J gene TRBJ2-3, with 8 bases that match TRBD2. CDR3 length: 16 amino acids. V lost 6 bases and J lost 2; bases outside the gene matches: 10. Germline values: CDR1 SEHNR, CDR2 FQNEAQ (reference sequence). CDR3 sequence reads: CASSTLSGGITDTQYF. The CDR3 DNA follows: TGTGCCAGCAGTACTCTTTCGGGGGGGATCACAGATACGCAGTATTTT.

The chain couples TRBV6-5 to TRBJ2-1; D is perhaps TRBD2 (6 bases). There are 12 residues in the CDR3. V lost 2 bases and J 12 bases, leaving 11 bases between the germline ends. Germline lookup yields CDR1 MNHEY and CDR2 SVGAGI. The CDR3 DNA is TGTGCCAGCAGTTACCTGGGGGGTGGGCAGTTCTTC. Its protein product is CASSYLGGGQFF.

This clone was detected once. V gene TRBV25-1 combines with J gene TRBJ2-7, with D unclear. Germline CDR1 and CDR2: MGHDK and SYGVNS. Deletions cut 6 bases from V and 2 bases from J, with 5 bases between. The CDR3 has 11 amino acids. The CDR3 here is CASRETYEQYF. CDR3 DNA: TGTGCCAGCAGGGAAACCTACGAGCAGTACTTC.

This clone was found once. The chain joins TRBV9 to TRBJ2-7; 7 bases fit TRBD1. The V and J ends lost 1 base and 2 bases, in that order; junction bases with no gene match: 6. Germline CDR1 and CDR2: SGDLS and YYNGEE. This CDR3 has 15 residues. The CDR3 DNA is TGTGCCAGCAGCGTATCCTCGGACAGGACCTACGAGCAGTACTTC. It specifies CASSVSSDRTYEQYF. Filled out from reference TRBV9 and TRBJ2-7, the complete variable domain reads DSGVTQTPKHLITATGQRVTLRCSPRSGDLSVYWYQQSLDQGLQFLIQYYNGEERAKGNILERFSAQQFPDLHSELNLSSLELGDSALYFCASSVSSDRTYEQYFGPGTRLTVT.

This clone appeared once. The V call is TRBV7-2, the J call TRBJ2-7; D is unclear. CDR1 and CDR2 from the germline V gene are SGHTA and FQGNSA. The CDR3 is 13 residues long. The ends were cut back, 3 bases at V and 4 bases at J, with 10 bases in the middle. The DNA of the CDR3 is TGTGCCAGCAGCTTCCCTCCAAGGTACGAGCAGTACTTC. Translated, it gives CASSFPPRYEQYF.

V and J are TRBV11-1 and TRBJ1-1; 8 positions agree with TRBD1. Germline assignment: CDR1 SGHAT and CDR2 FQDESV (reference sequence). With 5 bases clipped from V and 6 bases from J, the junction kept 14 bases outside the gene matches. The CDR3 is made up of 16 amino acids. This chain's CDR3 is CASSQFRGRDPPEAFF. CDR3 nucleotides: TGTGCCAGCAGCCAATTCAGGGGGCGCGATCCCCCTGAAGCTTTCTTT.

The chain uses TRBV7-9 and TRBJ2-3; 13 bases line up with TRBD2. The CDR3 spans 15 residues. V trimming: 5 bases; J trimming: 4 bases; junction bases outside the gene matches: 3. The V gene's germline CDR1 is SEHNR and CDR2 FQNEAQ (reference sequence). Here the CDR3 DNA reads TGTGCCAGCAGCCATGGACTAGCGGGAGCAGATACGCAGTATTTT. This sequence encodes CASSHGLAGADTQYF.

The chain is built from TRBV28 and TRBJ2-1, with 11 bases matching TRBD2. There are 15 residues in the CDR3. The ends lost 4 bases at V and 3 bases at J; junction bases unmatched: 2. Germline V gene lookup returns CDR1 MDHEN and CDR2 SYDVKM. This CDR3 is CASSSGLAVYNEQFF. CDR3 nucleotide sequence: TGTGCCAGCAGTTCGGGACTAGCGGTCTACAATGAGCAGTTCTTC.

This clone was detected only a few times. V usage is TRBV27 and J usage is TRBJ2-7; D tentatively reads TRBD1 or TRBD2 (7 bases each). The germline V and J ends were trimmed by 5 bases and 3 bases, with 14 bases remaining between them. CDR1 MNHEY and CDR2 SMNVEV come from the germline V gene (reference sequence). CDR3 length equals 14 residues. Written as DNA, the CDR3 is TGTGCCAGCAGTCCAGGGGGGGGAGGCTACGAGCAGTACTTC. The encoded protein is CASSPGGGGYEQYF.

This clone has only one observation. V gene TRBV15 combines with J gene TRBJ1-4, with D unresolved. The CDR3 length is 12 residues. Trimming took off 0 bases at V and 7 bases at J, with 3 bases between the two ends. Germline CDR1 reads LNHNV; CDR2 reads YYDKDF (reference sequence). The CDR3 sequence: CATSRDSEKLFF. The CDR3 nucleotides are TGTGCCACCAGCAGAGATAGTGAAAAACTGTTTTTT.

The chain couples TRBV2 to TRBJ2-1; 9 nucleotides align to TRBD2. In germline, CDR1 is SNHLY, CDR2 FYNNEI. This CDR3 has 12 residues. Losses at the gene ends were 8 bases for V and 5 bases for J; bases not matched to a gene: 1. CDR3 nucleotide sequence: TGTGCCAGCGGGACTAGCAACAATGAGCAGTTCTTC. It is translated as CASGTSNNEQFF.

This clone occurred a few times. The rearrangement joins TRBV9 to TRBJ1-1; D gene unclear. Germline assignment: CDR1 SGDLS and CDR2 YYNGEE. With 0 bases removed from V and 8 bases from J, the gap between germline ends came to 14 bases. This CDR3 spans 14 amino acids. Here the CDR3 reads CASSVAGVLGEAFF. CDR3 coding DNA: TGTGCCAGCAGCGTAGCTGGGGTACTCGGGGAAGCTTTCTTT.

This chain links TRBV9 with TRBJ2-6; D uncertain. Germline assignment: CDR1 SGDLS and CDR2 YYNGEE. Trimming shortened V by 1 base and J by 2 bases, and 4 bases separated the two germline ends. CDR3 length: 14 residues. CDR3 in DNA: TGTGCCAGCAGCGTAATCCCTGGGGCCAACGTCCTGACTTTC. Its protein is CASSVIPGANVLTF.

J is TRBJ2-2 and V is TRBV9, with 9 bases aligning to TRBD1. CDR3 length: 14 residues. CDR1 and CDR2 from the germline V gene are SGDLS and YYNGEE. V dropped 9 bases and J dropped 5; count of bases not matched to a gene: 8. The CDR3 DNA reads TGTGCCACAGGAGGGGGGACAGGGACCGGGGAGCTGTTTTTT. It translates to CATGGGTGTGELFF.

The gene calls are TRBV30 and TRBJ1-4; a weak D match, TRBD1 (5 bases). This CDR3 spans 14 amino acids. The V end lost 5 bases, the J end lost 6 bases, and 16 bases lay between the germline ends. Germline CDR1 is GTSNPN and CDR2 is SVGIG (reference sequence). This CDR3 reads CAWDGGARHEKLFF. The CDR3 coding sequence is TGTGCCTGGGATGGAGGGGCAAGGCATGAAAAACTGTTTTTT.

This clone came up a few times. The chain is built from TRBV9 and TRBJ1-1; a possible D gene is TRBD1 (5 bases). This CDR3 is built from 13 residues. Germline V CDR1 and CDR2: SGDLS, YYNGEE. Deletions cut 3 bases from V and 8 bases from J, with 14 bases between. DNA of the CDR3: TGTGCCAGCAGCGCGCAAAACAGGTTCGAAGCTTTCTTT. Translation: CASSAQNRFEAFF.

The V gene is TRBV28, the J gene TRBJ2-7; no firm D call. Germline V gives CDR1 MDHEN, CDR2 SYDVKM. V was cut by 3 bases and J by 4 bases, with 10 bases left in between. The CDR3 covers 13 residues. CDR3 loop: CASSFSPEYEQYF. The CDR3 DNA sequence: TGTGCCAGCAGTTTCAGTCCGGAGTACGAGCAGTACTTC.

V is TRBV2 and J is TRBJ1-5; TRBD1 is a possible D gene (5 bases). Trimming took 1 base from V and 2 from J, leaving 9 bases between them. The CDR3 covers 15 residues. From germline, CDR1 is SNHLY and CDR2 FYNNEI. CDR3 nucleotide sequence: TGTGCCAGCAGTGAAGACGGGGGGGGCAATCAGCCCCAGCATTTT. Its translation: CASSEDGGGNQPQHF. The whole variable domain, filled in from reference TRBV2 and TRBJ1-5, reads EPEVTQTPSHQVTQMGQEVILRCVPISNHLYFYWYRQILGQKVEFLVSFYNNEISEKSEIFDDQFSVERPDGSNFTLKIRSTKLEDSAMYFCASSEDGGGNQPQHFGDGTRLSIL.

The gene calls are TRBV5-1 and TRBJ2-3; 8 positions match TRBD2. Losses at the gene ends were 3 bases for V and 4 bases for J; bases not matched to a gene: 4. The germline CDR1 and CDR2 sequences are SGHRS and YFSETQ. The CDR3 is made up of 14 amino acids. As DNA, the CDR3 is TGCGCCAGCAGCTCGGGACTAGGGGCAGATACGCAGTATTTT. Its protein product is CASSSGLGADTQYF.

The V call is TRBV7-6, the J call TRBJ2-7, with a tentative D call TRBD2 (6 bases). The CDR3 runs 13 residues. Trimming stripped 8 bases from V and 4 bases from J, with 15 bases between. Germline V gene data show CDR1 as SGHVS and CDR2 as FNYEAQ. The CDR3 DNA follows: TGTGCCAGCGCCCCGGCGGGAACGTACGAGCAGTACTTC. It is translated as CASAPAGTYEQYF.

The chain employs TRBV6-5 and TRBJ2-5; 10 nucleotides agree with TRBD1. Losses at the gene ends were 5 bases for V and 4 bases for J; bases not matched to a gene: 4. The CDR3 sequence is 14 residues long. Germline V gene data show CDR1 as MNHEY and CDR2 as SVGAGI. The CDR3 sequence: CASSHGTGAETQYF. For the CDR3, the DNA is TGTGCCAGCAGTCATGGGACAGGGGCAGAGACCCAGTACTTC.

V usage is TRBV10-1 and J usage is TRBJ2-1; 10 bases map to TRBD2. The CDR3 runs 14 residues. CDR1 and CDR2 from the germline V gene are WNHNN and SYGVQD (reference sequence). J was trimmed by 9 bases and V by 3 bases; bases with no gene match: 5. CDR3 sequence reads: CASSDLAGVGEQFF. The CDR3 coding sequence is TGCGCCAGCAGTGACCTAGCGGGAGTGGGTGAGCAGTTCTTC.